The 32 T cell receptor beta chains below all came from one sample that was sequenced in a study of shared clonotypes between healthy human individuals. Using immunoSEQ multiplex PCR, the repertoire was profiled, and TCRdb retains in-frame clones only, with some absent. The sample gives approximately 1.5 million clones, 95% to 99% of which show up once; 0.4% to 0.45% is in the top ten. Sequencing was performed on naive CD4+ T cells sorted from blood. Subset given: CD45RA+ positively selected. All receptors derive from a man under 40 in good health.

This chain links TRBV30 with TRBJ2-7; 9 bases map to TRBD2. Germline V gives CDR1 GTSNPN, CDR2 SVGIG (reference sequence). Trimming removed 4 bases from V and 4 bases from J; junction bases left unmatched: 14. CDR3 length equals 16 residues. The CDR3 here is CAWKNWREGRGYEQYF. CDR3 in DNA: TGTGCCTGGAAGAACTGGCGGGAGGGCCGGGGTTACGAGCAGTACTTC. Together with reference TRBV30 and TRBJ2-7, the CDR3 gives the full variable domain: SQTIHQWPATLVQPVGSPLSLECTVEGTSNPNLYWYRQAAGRGLQLLFYSVGIGQISSEVPQNLSASRPQDRQFILSSKKLLLSDSGFYLCAWKNWREGRGYEQYFGPGTRLTVT.

The gene calls are TRBV9 and TRBJ2-1; 10 nucleotides line up with TRBD2. Germline trimming cut 0 bases from V and 0 bases from J; bases unmatched to any gene: 6. The germline V gene encodes CDR1 SGDLS and CDR2 YYNGEE. This CDR3 is 18 amino acids long. CDR3 DNA sequence: TGTGCCAGCAGCGTAGATCCTAGCGGGGGAAGCTCCTACAATGAGCAGTTCTTC. Encoded protein: CASSVDPSGGSSYNEQFF.

In this sample, this clone turned up a few times. CDR3 coding DNA: TGCGCCAGCAGCTTGCGAGCGGGAGGGCCGATGCCCGGGGAGCTGTTTTTT. Protein product: CASSLRAGGPMPGELFF. The rearrangement links TRBV5-1 to TRBJ2-2; TRBD2 matches 10 bases. The CDR3 loop spans 17 amino acids. Germline assignment: CDR1 SGHRS and CDR2 YFSETQ. The trim removed 1 base at V and 6 bases at J, leaving 9 bases unmatched.

The table lists this clone with a count of one. This same CDR3 is encoded by further DNA sequences in the sample. The chain is built from TRBV9 and TRBJ2-7; TRBD2 might be the D (6 bases). The CDR3 runs to 14 residues. V dropped 1 base and J dropped 2 bases, with 10 bases sitting between them. Germline V gives CDR1 SGDLS, CDR2 YYNGEE. CDR3 nucleotides: TGTGCCAGCAGCGTATCGGGACTCACCTACGAGCAGTACTTC. Translating gives CASSVSGLTYEQYF.

This clone occurred once. Other DNA sequences from this sample encode an identical CDR3 as well. The V and J genes are TRBV28 and TRBJ2-7; the D is unclear. The CDR3 is 11 residues long. Germline CDR1 and CDR2: MDHEN and SYDVKM. The germline V and J ends were trimmed by 6 bases and 6 bases, with 9 bases remaining between them. The CDR3 bases are TGTGCCAGCAGCCTCAGACGCGAGCAGTACTTC. The encoded protein is CASSLRREQYF. Full variable domain (outside the CDR3, taken from reference TRBV28 and TRBJ2-7): DVKVTQSSRYLVKRTGEKVFLECVQDMDHENMFWYRQDPGLGLRLIYFSYDVKMKEKGDIPEGYSVSREKKERFSLILESASTNQTSMYLCASSLRREQYFGPGTRLTVT.

The CDR3 loop reads CASSETSGRMDTQYF. CDR3 DNA sequence: TGTGCCAGCAGTGAGACTAGCGGGAGAATGGATACGCAGTATTTT. This chain connects TRBV27 to TRBJ2-3, with 12 bases identical to TRBD2. V lost 5 bases, J lost 6 bases, and 6 bases stayed unmatched. Germline values: CDR1 MNHEY, CDR2 SMNVEV (reference sequence). The CDR3 is 15 amino acids.

The V and J genes are TRBV28 and TRBJ2-5; D uncertain. CDR1 MDHEN and CDR2 SYDVKM come from the germline V gene. Trimming took 6 bases from V and 2 from J, leaving 10 bases between them. CDR3 size: 13 residues. CDR3 loop: CASRPMGQETQYF. Here the CDR3 DNA reads TGTGCCAGCAGACCGATGGGGCAAGAGACCCAGTACTTC. The full variable domain, completed using reference TRBV28 and TRBJ2-5, is DVKVTQSSRYLVKRTGEKVFLECVQDMDHENMFWYRQDPGLGLRLIYFSYDVKMKEKGDIPEGYSVSREKKERFSLILESASTNQTSMYLCASRPMGQETQYFGPGTRLLVL.

The rearrangement joins TRBV14 to TRBJ2-2; D gene uncertain. CDR1 is SGHDN, CDR2 FVKESK, per germline. The length of the CDR3 is 13 residues. Trimming left V 3 bases short and J 9 bases short, with 11 bases between. The CDR3 DNA sequence: TGTGCCAGCAGCCAGGACCTTCTCCGGGAGCTGTTTTTT. Protein product: CASSQDLLRELFF.

This clone was recorded only once. The chain recombines TRBV6-5 with TRBJ1-1, with no clear D. Germline lookup yields CDR1 MNHEY and CDR2 SVGAGI. V dropped 0 bases and J dropped 1 base, with 9 bases sitting between them. This CDR3 is built from 15 residues. The CDR3 loop reads CASSYSSSRNTEAFF. CDR3 DNA sequence: TGTGCCAGCAGTTACTCGAGCAGCAGGAACACTGAAGCTTTCTTT.

The chain employs TRBV18 and TRBJ2-7; the match to TRBD2 covers 8 bases. V lost 3 bases to trimming and J lost 4 bases; unmatched junction nucleotides: 8. The length of the CDR3 is 15 residues. From germline, CDR1 is KGHSH and CDR2 LQKENI. The CDR3 DNA reads TGTGCCAGCTCACCCTCCGGGGGACTAGTTTACGAGCAGTACTTC. Amino acid sequence: CASSPSGGLVYEQYF.

The chain recombines TRBV14 with TRBJ2-1; maybe TRBD1 (5 bases). The CDR3 is made up of 18 amino acids. V gave up 2 bases and J gave up 4 bases, with 21 bases separating them. The germline gives CDR1 SGHDN, CDR2 FVKESK. The CDR3: CASSQPQGRALPYNEQFF. As DNA, the CDR3 is TGTGCCAGCAGCCAACCCCAGGGTAGGGCCCTTCCTTACAATGAGCAGTTCTTC. Combining the CDR3 with reference TRBV14 and TRBJ2-1 gives the whole variable domain EAGVTQFPSHSVIEKGQTVTLRCDPISGHDNLYWYRRVMGKEIKFLLHFVKESKQDESGMPNNRFLAERTGGTYSTLKVQPAELEDSGVYFCASSQPQGRALPYNEQFFGPGTRLTVL.

A single count supports this clone. V usage is TRBV19 and J usage is TRBJ2-7; perhaps TRBD1 as D (6 bases). V lost 6 bases, J lost 6 bases, and 21 bases lay in between. Germline V gene sequence: CDR1 LNHDA, CDR2 SQIVND (reference sequence). The CDR3 consists of 15 residues. CDR3 bases: TGTGCCAGTAGGAACCCGGGACATCGAGCTTCCGAGCAGTACTTC. This translates into CASRNPGHRASEQYF.

The CDR3 region has the DNA TGTGCCACCATGGGGGGCGGGAAGACCTACGAGCAGTACTTC. Translating it yields CATMGGGKTYEQYF. This chain uses TRBV10-3 with TRBJ2-7, with D possibly being TRBD1 or TRBD2 (6 bases each). V was trimmed by 10 bases and J by 2 bases, leaving 18 bases between them. This CDR3 spans 14 amino acids. Germline assignment: CDR1 ENHRY and CDR2 SYGVKD.

The chain joins TRBV30 to TRBJ2-4; 8 bases are a match to TRBD1. Per the germline V gene, CDR1 is GTSNPN and CDR2 is SVGIG (reference sequence). This CDR3 spans 13 amino acids. Losses at the gene ends were 5 bases for V and 6 bases for J; bases not matched to a gene: 6. CDR3 nucleotide sequence: TGTGCCTGGGGACAGGGTAATTCAAACATTCAGTACTTC. This translates into CAWGQGNSNIQYF.

V and J are TRBV19 and TRBJ2-2; 7 bases agree with TRBD2. The CDR3 covers 15 residues. V trimming: 4 bases; J trimming: 2 bases; junction bases outside the gene matches: 4. The germline V gene encodes CDR1 LNHDA and CDR2 SQIVND (reference sequence). CDR3 in amino acids: CASSTLAVNTGELFF. Here the CDR3 DNA reads TGTGCCAGTAGTACCCTAGCGGTAAACACCGGGGAGCTGTTTTTT.

The genes are TRBV28 and TRBJ2-5; D unclear. Germline V gene sequence: CDR1 MDHEN, CDR2 SYDVKM. CDR3 size: 12 residues. With 4 bases removed from V and 5 bases from J, the gap between germline ends came to 8 bases. The CDR3 DNA sequence: TGTGCCAGCAGTTATATGGGGGAGACCCAGTACTTC. Residues: CASSYMGETQYF.

The rearrangement links TRBV6-5 to TRBJ2-7, with D uncertain. The CDR3 length is 12 residues. Trimming cost V 4 bases and J 4 bases, with 8 bases left between them. Germline CDR1 is MNHEY and CDR2 is SVGAGI. DNA of the CDR3: TGTGCCAGCAGTTCCGACTCGTACGAGCAGTACTTC. This codes for CASSSDSYEQYF.

CDR3: CASSSMTSGSSYEQYF. DNA for the CDR3: TGTGCCAGCAGTTCAATGACTAGCGGGAGCTCCTACGAGCAGTACTTC. The rearrangement links TRBV5-6 to TRBJ2-7; TRBD2 matches 12 bases. Germline CDR1 is SGHDT and CDR2 is YYEEEE. This CDR3 spans 16 amino acids. V shed 5 bases and J 0 bases; nucleotides not matched to a gene: 6.

This clone came up a few times. J is TRBJ1-5 and V is TRBV7-2; D gene unclear. Germline V gene data show CDR1 as SGHTA and CDR2 as FQGNSA. This CDR3 contains 13 residues. V gave up 5 bases and J gave up 10 bases, with 15 bases separating them. This chain's CDR3 is CASSDGQVRPQHF. In DNA, the CDR3 is TGTGCCAGCAGCGATGGTCAAGTTCGTCCCCAGCATTTT.

This sequence joins TRBV9 and TRBJ1-4; TRBD1 is a possible D gene (5 bases). Trimming left V 3 bases short and J 8 bases short, with 14 bases between. The CDR3 length is 14 residues. The germline CDR1 and CDR2 sequences are SGDLS and YYNGEE. The CDR3 region is CASSEGLTKEKLFF. Written as DNA, the CDR3 is TGTGCCAGCAGCGAGGGACTAACCAAAGAAAAACTGTTTTTT.

On this clone itself: Distinct nucleotide sequences in the sample also encode this CDR3. The chain combines TRBV28 with TRBJ1-1; 9 bases are a match to TRBD1. The V and J ends lost 7 bases and 5 bases, in that order; junction bases with no gene match: 2. The V gene's germline CDR1 is MDHEN and CDR2 SYDVKM. The CDR3 totals 12 residues. Here the CDR3 DNA reads TGTGCCAGCAAGACAGGGGGAACTGAAGCTTTCTTT. Its translation: CASKTGGTEAFF.

The chain uses TRBV18 and TRBJ2-4, with 8 nucleotides matching TRBD2. This CDR3 has 16 residues. The junction had 9 bases not matched to a gene; V was cut back by 2 bases and J by 6 bases. The germline V gene has CDR1 KGHSH and CDR2 LQKENI. The CDR3 region is CASSPAAGGEGNIQYF. The CDR3 DNA follows: TGTGCCAGCTCACCAGCGGCGGGGGGCGAGGGAAACATTCAGTACTTC.

The V and J genes are TRBV5-4 and TRBJ2-5; no definite D call. V gave up 0 bases and J gave up 5 bases, with 8 bases separating them. This CDR3 has 13 residues. The V gene's germline CDR1 is SGHNT and CDR2 YYREEE (reference sequence). CDR3 in DNA: TGTGCCAGCAGCTTGGGTCTAGTCGAGACCCAGTACTTC. This codes for CASSLGLVETQYF.

The chain joins TRBV9 to TRBJ2-7; TRBD2 agrees at 10 bases. CDR1 and CDR2 (germline): SGDLS, YYNGEE. The J segment lost 6 bases and the V segment lost 3 bases, leaving 0 bases of the junction unmatched. The CDR3 has 12 amino acids. DNA of the CDR3: TGTGCCAGCAGCGAGCGGGAGGGCGAGCAGTACTTC. It codes for CASSEREGEQYF.

This chain connects TRBV9 to TRBJ2-7; unclear D gene. The CDR3 consists of 14 residues. Germline V gene data show CDR1 as SGDLS and CDR2 as YYNGEE. V lost 4 bases to trimming and J lost 2 bases, with 13 bases between them. The CDR3: CASSPNLLAYEQYF. The CDR3, as DNA: TGTGCCAGCAGCCCAAATTTATTGGCCTACGAGCAGTACTTC.

The V and J genes are TRBV5-4 and TRBJ2-1; 8 nucleotides line up with TRBD2. The V gene's germline CDR1 is SGHNT and CDR2 YYREEE (reference sequence). There are 16 residues in the CDR3. Trimming at V came to 4 bases and at J to 4 bases, leaving 10 bases not matched to a gene. The CDR3 DNA sequence: TGTGCCAGCAGCAAAGATACTAGCGGAGTTTACAATGAGCAGTTCTTC. Translated, it gives CASSKDTSGVYNEQFF.

Ten or more counts support this clone. The identical CDR3 is also encoded by other nucleotide sequences in the sample. The CDR3 DNA reads TGCGCCAGCAGCTTTAGCACAGATACGCAGTATTTT. Its translation: CASSFSTDTQYF. This chain connects TRBV5-1 to TRBJ2-3; D uncertain. Trimming cost V 2 bases and J 0 bases, with 1 base left between them. This CDR3 is 12 amino acids long. The germline CDR1 and CDR2 sequences are SGHRS and YFSETQ.

The chain has TRBV28 and TRBJ1-1, with a tentative D call TRBD1 (6 bases). The CDR3 is 14 residues long. V lost 3 bases and J lost 3, with 11 bases in between. Germline V gene lookup returns CDR1 MDHEN and CDR2 SYDVKM. CDR3 coding DNA: TGTGCCAGCAGTTTTGCAGGGGTTTACACTGAAGCTTTCTTT. It specifies CASSFAGVYTEAFF.

This clone has only one observation. The rearrangement joins TRBV5-6 to TRBJ2-1, with 9 nucleotides matching TRBD2. J lost 3 bases, V lost 4 bases, and 8 bases had no gene match. Germline lookup yields CDR1 SGHDT and CDR2 YYEEEE. The CDR3 covers 16 residues. The CDR3 sequence is CASSPGLATVYNEQFF. Written as DNA, the CDR3 is TGTGCCAGCAGCCCCGGACTAGCGACGGTCTACAATGAGCAGTTCTTC. Using reference TRBV5-6 and TRBJ2-1 for the parts outside the CDR3, the full variable domain is DAGVTQSPTHLIKTRGQQVTLRCSPKSGHDTVSWYQQALGQGPQFIFQYYEEEERQRGNFPDRFSGHQFPNYSSELNVNALLLGDSALYLCASSPGLATVYNEQFFGPGTRLTVL.

This rearrangement joins TRBV11-2 to TRBJ2-7, with 8 bases aligning to TRBD2. The CDR3 covers 15 residues. Trimming at V came to 0 bases and at J to 0 bases, leaving 1 base not matched to a gene. Germline V lookup: CDR1 SGHAT, CDR2 FQNNGV. CDR3 bases: TGTGCCAGCAGCTTAGAAAGCGGGAGCTCCTACGAGCAGTACTTC. Translating it yields CASSLESGSSYEQYF.

The chain combines TRBV25-1 with TRBJ2-3, with 14 bases lining up with TRBD2. CDR1 MGHDK and CDR2 SYGVNS come from the germline V gene. V gave up 3 bases and J gave up 11 bases; unmatched junction bases: 4. The CDR3 extends over 14 amino acids. CDR3 bases: TGTGCCAGCAGTGATCGGGGGACTAGCGGGAGGCAGTATTTT. Amino acid sequence: CASSDRGTSGRQYF.

The CDR3 DNA follows: TGTGCCAGCCAACCGGGACAGGGGACTTCCGAGCAGTACTTC. It specifies CASQPGQGTSEQYF. The V call is TRBV18, the J call TRBJ2-7, with 10 bases identical to TRBD1. CDR1 is KGHSH, CDR2 LQKENI, per germline. The CDR3 length is 14 residues. With V trimmed by 8 bases and J by 6 bases, 10 bases remained unmatched.